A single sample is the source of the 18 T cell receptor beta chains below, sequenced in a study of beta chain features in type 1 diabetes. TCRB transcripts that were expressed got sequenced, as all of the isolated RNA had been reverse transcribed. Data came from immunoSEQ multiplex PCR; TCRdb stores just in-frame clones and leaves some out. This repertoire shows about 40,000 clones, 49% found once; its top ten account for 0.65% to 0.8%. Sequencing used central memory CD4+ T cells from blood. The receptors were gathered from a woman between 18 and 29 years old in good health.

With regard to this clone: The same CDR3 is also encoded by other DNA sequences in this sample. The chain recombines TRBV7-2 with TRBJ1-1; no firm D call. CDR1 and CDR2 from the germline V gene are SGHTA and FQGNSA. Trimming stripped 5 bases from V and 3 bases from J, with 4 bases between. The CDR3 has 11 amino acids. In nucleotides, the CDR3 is TGTGCCAGCAGCCCATACACTGAAGCTTTCTTT. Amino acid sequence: CASSPYTEAFF.

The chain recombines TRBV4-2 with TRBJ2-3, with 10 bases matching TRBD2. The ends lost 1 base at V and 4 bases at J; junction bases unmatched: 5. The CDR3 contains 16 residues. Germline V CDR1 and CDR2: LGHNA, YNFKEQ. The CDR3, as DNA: TGTGCCAGCAGCCAAGTACAGCGGGGGGGTTCAGATACGCAGTATTTT. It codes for CASSQVQRGGSDTQYF.

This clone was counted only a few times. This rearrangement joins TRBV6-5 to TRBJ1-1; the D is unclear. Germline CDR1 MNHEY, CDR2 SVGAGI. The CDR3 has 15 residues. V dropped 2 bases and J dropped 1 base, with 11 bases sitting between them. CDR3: CASSYRYQKNTEAFF. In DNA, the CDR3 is TGTGCCAGCAGTTACAGATACCAGAAGAACACTGAAGCTTTCTTT.

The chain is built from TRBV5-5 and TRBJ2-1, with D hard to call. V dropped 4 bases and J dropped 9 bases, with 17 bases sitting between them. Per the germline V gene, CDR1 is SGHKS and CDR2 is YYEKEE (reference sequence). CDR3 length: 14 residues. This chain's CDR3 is CASSRTYEFPEQFF. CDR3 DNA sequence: TGTGCCAGCAGCAGAACTTACGAGTTTCCTGAGCAGTTCTTC.

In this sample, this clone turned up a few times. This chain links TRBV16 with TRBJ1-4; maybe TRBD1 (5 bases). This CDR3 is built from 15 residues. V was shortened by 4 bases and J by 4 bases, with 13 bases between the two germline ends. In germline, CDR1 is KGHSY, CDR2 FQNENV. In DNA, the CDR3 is TGTGCCAGCAGCCGCCGGGCCGGGGGTAATGAAAAACTGTTTTTT. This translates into CASSRRAGGNEKLFF.

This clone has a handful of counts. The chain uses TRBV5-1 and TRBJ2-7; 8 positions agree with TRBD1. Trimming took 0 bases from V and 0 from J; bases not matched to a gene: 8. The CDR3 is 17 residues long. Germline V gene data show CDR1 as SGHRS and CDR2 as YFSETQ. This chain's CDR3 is CASSLATGQGVSYEQYF. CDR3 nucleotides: TGCGCCAGCAGCTTGGCCACAGGACAGGGCGTCTCCTACGAGCAGTACTTC.

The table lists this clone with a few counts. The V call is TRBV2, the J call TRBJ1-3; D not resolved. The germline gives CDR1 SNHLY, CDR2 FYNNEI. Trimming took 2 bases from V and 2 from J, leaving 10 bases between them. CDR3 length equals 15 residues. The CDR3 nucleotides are TGTGCCAGCAGTGAAACCAGTTCAACTGGAAACACCATATATTTT. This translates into CASSETSSTGNTIYF.

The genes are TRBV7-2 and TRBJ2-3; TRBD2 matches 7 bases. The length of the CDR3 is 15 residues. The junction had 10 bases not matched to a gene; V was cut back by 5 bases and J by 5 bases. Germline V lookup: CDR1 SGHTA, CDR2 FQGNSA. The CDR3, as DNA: TGTGCCAGCAGCCGCGGACTAGTGAGGGTAGATACGCAGTATTTT. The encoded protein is CASSRGLVRVDTQYF.

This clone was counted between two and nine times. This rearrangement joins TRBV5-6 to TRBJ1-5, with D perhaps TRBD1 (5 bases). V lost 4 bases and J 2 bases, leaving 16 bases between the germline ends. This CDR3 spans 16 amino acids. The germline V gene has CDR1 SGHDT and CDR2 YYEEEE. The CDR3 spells CASSLTGEWGNQPQHF. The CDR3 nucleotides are TGTGCCAGCAGCCTTACAGGTGAATGGGGCAATCAGCCCCAGCATTTT. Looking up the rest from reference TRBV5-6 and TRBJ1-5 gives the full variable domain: DAGVTQSPTHLIKTRGQQVTLRCSPKSGHDTVSWYQQALGQGPQFIFQYYEEEERQRGNFPDRFSGHQFPNYSSELNVNALLLGDSALYLCASSLTGEWGNQPQHFGDGTRLSIL.

The CDR3 region is CASSYGSSSYNEQFF. The CDR3 nucleotides are TGCGCCAGCAGCTACGGGTCGAGCTCCTACAATGAGCAGTTCTTC. The chain joins TRBV5-1 to TRBJ2-1; no reliable D call. CDR1 SGHRS and CDR2 YFSETQ come from the germline V gene. The V and J ends lost 3 bases and 0 bases respectively, with 10 bases between them. The CDR3 contains 15 residues.

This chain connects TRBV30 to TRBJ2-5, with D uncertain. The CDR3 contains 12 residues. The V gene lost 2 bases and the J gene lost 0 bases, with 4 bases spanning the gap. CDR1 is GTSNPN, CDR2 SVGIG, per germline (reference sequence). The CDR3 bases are TGTGCCTGGAGTCGGGACCAAGAGACCCAGTACTTC. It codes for CAWSRDQETQYF.

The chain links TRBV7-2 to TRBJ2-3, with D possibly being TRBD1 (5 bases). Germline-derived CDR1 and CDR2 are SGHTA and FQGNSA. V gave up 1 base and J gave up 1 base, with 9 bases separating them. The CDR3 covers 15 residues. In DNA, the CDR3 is TGTGCCAGCAGCTTAGAGGGCAGGGGCACAGATACGCAGTATTTT. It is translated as CASSLEGRGTDTQYF. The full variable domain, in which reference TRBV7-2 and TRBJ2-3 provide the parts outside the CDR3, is GAGVSQSPSNKVTEKGKDVELRCDPISGHTALYWYRQSLGQGLEFLIYFQGNSAPDKSGLPSDRFSAERTGGSVSTLTIQRTQQEDSAVYLCASSLEGRGTDTQYFGPGTRLTVL.

The CDR3 loop is CAWLTPSGTEAFF. As DNA, the CDR3 is TGTGCCTGGTTGACACCTTCCGGAACTGAAGCTTTCTTT. The chain recombines TRBV30 with TRBJ1-1, with D unresolved. The V gene's germline CDR1 is GTSNPN and CDR2 SVGIG (reference sequence). Trimming left V 5 bases short and J 5 bases short, with 15 bases between. There are 13 residues in the CDR3.

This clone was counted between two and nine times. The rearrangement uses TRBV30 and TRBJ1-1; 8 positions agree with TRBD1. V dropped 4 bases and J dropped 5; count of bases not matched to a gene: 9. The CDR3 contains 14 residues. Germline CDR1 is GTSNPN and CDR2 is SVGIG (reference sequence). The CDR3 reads CAWNRGQGGTEAFF. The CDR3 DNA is TGTGCCTGGAACCGTGGACAGGGAGGGACTGAAGCTTTCTTT. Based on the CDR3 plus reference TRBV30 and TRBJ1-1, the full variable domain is SQTIHQWPATLVQPVGSPLSLECTVEGTSNPNLYWYRQAAGRGLQLLFYSVGIGQISSEVPQNLSASRPQDRQFILSSKKLLLSDSGFYLCAWNRGQGGTEAFFGQGTRLTVV.

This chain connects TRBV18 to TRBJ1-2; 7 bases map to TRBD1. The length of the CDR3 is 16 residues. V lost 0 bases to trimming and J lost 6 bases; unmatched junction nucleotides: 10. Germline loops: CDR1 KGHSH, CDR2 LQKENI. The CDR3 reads CASSPPSMQGVHGYTF. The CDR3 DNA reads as TGTGCCAGCTCACCACCTTCGATGCAGGGGGTTCATGGCTACACCTTC.

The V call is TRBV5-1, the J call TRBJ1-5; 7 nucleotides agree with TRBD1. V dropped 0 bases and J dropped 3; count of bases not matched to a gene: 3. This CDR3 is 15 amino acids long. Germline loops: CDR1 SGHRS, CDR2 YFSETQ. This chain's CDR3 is CASSLGGQNNQPQHF. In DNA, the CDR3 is TGCGCCAGCAGCTTGGGGGGACAGAACAATCAGCCCCAGCATTTT.

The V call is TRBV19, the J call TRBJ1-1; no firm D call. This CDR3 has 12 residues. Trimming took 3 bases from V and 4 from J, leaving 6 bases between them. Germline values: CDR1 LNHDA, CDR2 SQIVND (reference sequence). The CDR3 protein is CASSIGITEAFF. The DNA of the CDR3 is TGTGCCAGTAGTATCGGGATCACTGAAGCTTTCTTT.

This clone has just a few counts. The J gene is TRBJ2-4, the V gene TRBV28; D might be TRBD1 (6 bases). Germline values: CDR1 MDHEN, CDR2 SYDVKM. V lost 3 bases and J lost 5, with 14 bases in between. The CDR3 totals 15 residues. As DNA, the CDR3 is TGTGCCAGCAGTTTGCCAGGGACACAAGAAAACATTCAGTACTTC. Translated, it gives CASSLPGTQENIQYF.